This T cell receptor beta chain was retrieved from a study of T cells after yellow fever vaccination. To note about this clonotype: Its specificity is unknown.

Regarding the study as a whole: CD4 and CD8 compartments shared a small share of clonotypes, likely from convergent recombination.

TCRdb analysed the 5' RACE reads with MiXCR anew, one entry per CDR3 protein. The sample contains more than 300,000 distinct CDR3 sequences, roughly a tenth of which appear only once. Looked up from germline, CDR1 is ENHRY and CDR2 is SYGVKD. V was shortened by 4 bases and J by 3 bases, with 21 bases between the two germline ends. The CDR3 spans 18 residues. Material: CD4+ T cells sorted from PBMCs, obtained 45 days after the yellow fever booster vaccination. The receptor's source is a man between 18 and 29 years old who received the YFV17D yellow fever vaccine. The rearrangement joins TRBV10-3 to TRBJ2-2; D is possibly TRBD2 (7 bases). The DNA for the CDR3 is TGTGCCATCAGTGGGTCCCGTCCCGGGGGGCCCTACACCGGGGAGCTGTTTTTT. This sequence encodes CAISGSRPGGPYTGELFF.